This T cell receptor (beta chain) was obtained from a study of identical twins. This clonotype was counted between two and nine times. Its specificity is unknown. Overall study findings and caveats: Twin-shared out-of-frame alpha sequences showed excess low generation probability. Insertion counts were lower in abundant cord blood beta clonotypes, a trend that memory repertoires did not show.

Unique molecular identifiers were in the cDNA, with template-switch universal primer binding. TCRdb itself ran the 5' RACE reads through MiXCR, one entry per CDR3 protein. Found here are about 900,000 distinct CDR3 sequences, over 9% of them singletons; the top ten hold around 1.5%. Trimming took 5 bases from V and 0 from J; bases not matched to a gene: 9. This CDR3 has 18 residues. Germline V gene sequence: CDR1 MNHNS, CDR2 SASEGT. This sample also belongs to another study, concerning yellow fever vaccine responses in identical twins. This second study notes: Twins reportedly showed a vaccine T cell response that seemed partly convergent and partly personalized.

This receptor was obtained from a woman between 18 and 30 years old in good health. The V and J genes are TRBV6-1 and TRBJ1-5, with TRBD1 matching over 11 bases. Sequenced input: PBMCs. CDR3 sequence reads: CASSPRTGGSGSNQPQHF. Here the CDR3 DNA reads TGTGCCAGCAGTCCGCGGACAGGGGGCAGTGGTAGCAATCAGCCCCAGCATTTT.